This entry lists 13 T cell receptor beta chains sequenced from one sample in a study of blood T cell repertoires in COVID-19. Using immunoSEQ multiplex PCR, the repertoire was profiled, and TCRdb retains in-frame clones only, with some absent. This sample has 27,000 or so clones, with about 91% found just once. The sequencing sample was made of peripheral blood. Every receptor here comes from a human donor with active COVID-19. The donor label of this sample is uncertain.

V usage is TRBV7-9 and J usage is TRBJ2-3, with 10 bases matching TRBD2. Germline V gene data show CDR1 as SEHNR and CDR2 as FQNEAQ (reference sequence). J gave up 2 bases and V 1 base, and 12 bases lay outside the gene matches. The CDR3 length is 19 residues. The CDR3 spells CASSLGVSGGSQSTDTQYF. CDR3 nucleotides: TGTGCCAGCAGCTTAGGGGTTAGCGGGGGGTCCCAGTCCACAGATACGCAGTATTTT.

The chain employs TRBV28 and TRBJ1-4; weak D call: TRBD1 (5 bases). V dropped 3 bases and J dropped 4 bases, with 9 bases sitting between them. The CDR3 is 14 amino acids. CDR1 MDHEN and CDR2 SYDVKM come from the germline V gene. The CDR3: CASSFRGLNEKLFF. For the CDR3, the DNA is TGTGCCAGCAGTTTTAGGGGCCTTAATGAAAAACTGTTTTTT.

V is TRBV27 and J is TRBJ2-5; D is unresolved. V was trimmed by 0 bases and J by 7 bases, leaving 15 bases between them. From germline, CDR1 is MNHEY and CDR2 SMNVEV (reference sequence). The CDR3 is made up of 15 amino acids. For the CDR3, the DNA is TGTGCCAGCAGTTTATCGATTGCGTATATTGGGACCCAGTACTTC. Protein sequence: CASSLSIAYIGTQYF.

The chain combines TRBV3-1 (or the pseudogene TRBV3-2) with TRBJ2-1, with D perhaps TRBD2 (5 bases). Germline lookup yields CDR1 LGHDT and CDR2 YNNKEL (reference sequence). The CDR3 spans 15 residues. V shed 0 bases and J shed 9 bases, with 15 bases lying between them. The CDR3 nucleotides are TGTGCCAGCAGCCAAGAACTAGTAAATTTGGGTGAGCAGTTCTTC. This translates into CASSQELVNLGEQFF.

This chain connects TRBV7-2 to TRBJ2-6, with 7 bases matching TRBD1. The V segment lost 4 bases and the J segment 4 bases; nucleotides outside the gene matches: 7. CDR1 and CDR2 (germline): SGHTA, FQGNSA. The CDR3 consists of 16 residues. The CDR3 loop reads CASSSSRGYGANVLTF. CDR3 sequence (DNA): TGTGCCAGCAGCTCTAGCAGGGGGTACGGGGCCAACGTCCTGACTTTC. The whole variable domain, remainder taken from reference TRBV7-2 and TRBJ2-6, is GAGVSQSPSNKVTEKGKDVELRCDPISGHTALYWYRQSLGQGLEFLIYFQGNSAPDKSGLPSDRFSAERTGGSVSTLTIQRTQQEDSAVYLCASSSSRGYGANVLTFGAGSRLTVL.

The chain joins TRBV6-5 to TRBJ2-1, with D perhaps matching TRBD1 (5 bases). The CDR3 runs to 11 residues. CDR1 and CDR2 from the germline V gene are MNHEY and SVGAGI. Trimming removed 6 bases from V and 8 bases from J, with 8 bases in between. The CDR3 sequence is CASRQGYEQFF. CDR3 sequence (DNA): TGTGCCAGCAGGCAGGGCTATGAGCAGTTCTTC.

The chain couples TRBV12-3 or TRBV12-4 to TRBJ2-1, with 8 bases that match TRBD2. CDR3 length: 13 amino acids. J was trimmed by 7 bases and V by 10 bases; bases with no gene match: 9. In DNA, the CDR3 is TGTGCCACCCATGGCCGCGGGAGGAATGAGCAGTTCTTC. The encoded protein is CATHGRGRNEQFF.

CDR3 protein: CASSDMRTYEQYF. The CDR3 DNA follows: TGTGCCAGTAGTGATATGAGGACCTACGAGCAGTACTTC. J is TRBJ2-7 and V is TRBV19; D remains ambiguous. CDR3 length: 13 amino acids. V lost 5 bases and J 2 bases, leaving 10 bases between the germline ends. Germline V gene lookup returns CDR1 LNHDA and CDR2 SQIVND (reference sequence).

The gene calls are TRBV4-1 and TRBJ1-1, with TRBD1 matching 9 bases. Unmatched junction bases numbered 9, after V lost 4 bases and J lost 6 bases. CDR3 size: 15 residues. Germline loops: CDR1 MGHRA, CDR2 YSYEKL. The CDR3 region has the DNA TGCGCCAGCAGCCTACAACAGGGGGCCAGAGCTGAAGCTTTCTTT. Protein: CASSLQQGARAEAFF.

This chain connects TRBV28 to TRBJ1-1; D ambiguous. This CDR3 comprises 11 residues. Trimming pared 6 bases from V and 3 bases from J, leaving 5 bases between. Germline V lookup: CDR1 MDHEN, CDR2 SYDVKM. CDR3: CASRYYTEAFF. In DNA, the CDR3 is TGTGCCAGCAGGTACTACACTGAAGCTTTCTTT.

The rearrangement uses TRBV5-6 and TRBJ1-1; a weak D match, TRBD1 (6 bases). This CDR3 is built from 12 residues. Germline assignment: CDR1 SGHDT and CDR2 YYEEEE. V gave up 2 bases and J gave up 8 bases, with 10 bases separating them. CDR3 DNA sequence: TGTGCCAGCAGCTTCCGTGACAGGGAAGCTTTCTTT. Its translation: CASSFRDREAFF.

This CDR3 reads CASSAPPAGGTGELFF. CDR3 nucleotides: TGTGCCAGCAGCGCCCCCCCGGCGGGAGGCACCGGGGAGCTGTTTTTT. The V call is TRBV9, the J call TRBJ2-2; 8 positions agree with TRBD2. Germline assignment: CDR1 SGDLS and CDR2 YYNGEE. J lost 4 bases, V lost 3 bases, and 8 bases had no gene match. The CDR3 has 16 amino acids.

This clone was seen once. The V gene is TRBV5-8, the J gene TRBJ2-7; 11 bases are a match to TRBD1. Trimming removed 3 bases from V and 2 bases from J; junction bases left unmatched: 10. The CDR3 covers 17 residues. Germline V CDR1 and CDR2: SGHTS, YDEGEE. CDR3: CASSSLAGTGGPYEQYF. The CDR3 nucleotides read TGTGCCAGCAGCTCTCTAGCAGGGACAGGGGGTCCCTACGAGCAGTACTTC.